The rows below give T cell receptor beta chains drawn from one sample of a study of blood T cell repertoires in COVID-19. Data came from immunoSEQ multiplex PCR; TCRdb stores just in-frame clones and leaves some out. In the table there are tens of thousands of clones, roughly 84% of which are singletons. Sequenced material: peripheral blood. The receptors were gathered from a man aged 50 or older with active COVID-19. The CDR3 runs from the conserved cysteine through the conserved F or W. Fields, in order: CDR3 protein, J gene, V gene, CDR3 length.

cdr3_aa: CASSLLVGYEQFF; j_call: TRBJ2-1; v_call: TRBV11-3; cdr3_length: 13
cdr3_aa: CASSARRGGGNEKLFF; j_call: TRBJ1-4; v_call: TRBV9; cdr3_length: 16
cdr3_aa: CASSTSSGSYEQYF; j_call: TRBJ2-7; v_call: TRBV5-6; cdr3_length: 14
cdr3_aa: CASSLAGGTYEQYF; j_call: TRBJ2-7; v_call: TRBV13; cdr3_length: 14
cdr3_aa: CSVGGDTEAFF; j_call: TRBJ1-1; v_call: TRBV29-1; cdr3_length: 11
cdr3_aa: CATSEADGQETQYF; j_call: TRBJ2-5; v_call: TRBV24-1; cdr3_length: 14
cdr3_aa: CASSPLPASSSYNEQFF; j_call: TRBJ2-1; v_call: TRBV18; cdr3_length: 17
cdr3_aa: CASSWSPGDTQYF; j_call: TRBJ2-3; v_call: TRBV7-2; cdr3_length: 13
cdr3_aa: CASSQDHYQPQHF; j_call: TRBJ1-5; v_call: TRBV4-2; cdr3_length: 13
cdr3_aa: CASSSTGTAVYEQYF; j_call: TRBJ2-7; v_call: TRBV7-8; cdr3_length: 15
cdr3_aa: CASTGGPGEFGYTF; j_call: TRBJ1-2; v_call: TRBV5-1; cdr3_length: 14
cdr3_aa: CASSQYQREQETQYF; j_call: TRBJ2-5; v_call: TRBV18; cdr3_length: 15
cdr3_aa: CASSIGQHYEKLFF; j_call: TRBJ1-4; v_call: TRBV19; cdr3_length: 14
cdr3_aa: CASSLPQGTAGANVLTF; j_call: TRBJ2-6; v_call: TRBV5-4; cdr3_length: 17
cdr3_aa: CASSRRDVGTGLNEKLFF; j_call: TRBJ1-4; v_call: TRBV27; cdr3_length: 18
cdr3_aa: CASSDAGRTRETQYF; j_call: TRBJ2-5; v_call: TRBV6-1; cdr3_length: 15
cdr3_aa: CASSQGSVPAYEQYF; j_call: TRBJ2-7; v_call: TRBV14; cdr3_length: 15
cdr3_aa: CASSQRDSTDTQYF; j_call: TRBJ2-3; v_call: TRBV4-3; cdr3_length: 14
cdr3_aa: CASSPKADWDTQYF; j_call: TRBJ2-3; v_call: TRBV5-1; cdr3_length: 14
cdr3_aa: CASRDSGITYNEQFF; j_call: TRBJ2-1; v_call: TRBV28; cdr3_length: 15
cdr3_aa: CASSLDSNQPQHF; j_call: TRBJ1-5; v_call: TRBV5-4; cdr3_length: 13
cdr3_aa: CASSKLAGGKVSEQFF; j_call: TRBJ2-1; v_call: TRBV19; cdr3_length: 16
cdr3_aa: CATSGTGKIRAQYF; j_call: TRBJ2-5; v_call: TRBV24-1; cdr3_length: 14
cdr3_aa: CASSIMGQINSPLHF; j_call: TRBJ1-6; v_call: TRBV27; cdr3_length: 15
cdr3_aa: CASSLASGADTQYF; j_call: TRBJ2-3; v_call: TRBV27; cdr3_length: 14
cdr3_aa: CASGVRAGREQYF; j_call: TRBJ2-7; v_call: TRBV2; cdr3_length: 13
cdr3_aa: CASSQTPPDATGELYGYTF; j_call: TRBJ1-2; v_call: TRBV4-1; cdr3_length: 19
cdr3_aa: CAWSGGGRNTIYF; j_call: TRBJ1-3; v_call: TRBV30; cdr3_length: 13
cdr3_aa: CASSLTGGMNTEAFF; j_call: TRBJ1-1; v_call: TRBV7-3; cdr3_length: 15
cdr3_aa: CAISESGLTGIAAKNIQYF; j_call: TRBJ2-4; v_call: TRBV10-3; cdr3_length: 19
cdr3_aa: CASSRQGGNQPQHF; j_call: TRBJ1-5; v_call: TRBV7-8; cdr3_length: 14
cdr3_aa: CASSYLGTGVGTQYF; j_call: TRBJ2-5; v_call: TRBV5-4; cdr3_length: 15
cdr3_aa: CASKEINYGYTF; j_call: TRBJ1-2; v_call: TRBV28; cdr3_length: 12
cdr3_aa: CASSYPGTAYEQYF; j_call: TRBJ2-7; v_call: TRBV6-5; cdr3_length: 14
cdr3_aa: CASLDPGMHTEAFF; j_call: TRBJ1-1; v_call: TRBV19; cdr3_length: 14
cdr3_aa: CASSRGRVGETQYF; j_call: TRBJ2-5; v_call: TRBV5-1; cdr3_length: 14
cdr3_aa: CASSLVVSGGAGADTQYF; j_call: TRBJ2-3; v_call: TRBV7-6; cdr3_length: 18
cdr3_aa: CASSLGGGRGTDTQYF; j_call: TRBJ2-3; v_call: TRBV7-8; cdr3_length: 16
cdr3_aa: CASSPRNGQSLAGVHGTGELFF; j_call: TRBJ2-2; v_call: TRBV18; cdr3_length: 22
cdr3_aa: CASSSGVSYEQYF; j_call: TRBJ2-7; v_call: TRBV5-1; cdr3_length: 13
cdr3_aa: CASSLVAGVYQETQYF; j_call: TRBJ2-5; v_call: TRBV7-2; cdr3_length: 16
cdr3_aa: CASSLWGGKTEAFF; j_call: TRBJ1-1; v_call: TRBV5-1; cdr3_length: 14
cdr3_aa: CASQTRQGIIYEQYF; j_call: TRBJ2-7; v_call: TRBV7-6; cdr3_length: 15
cdr3_aa: CASSLTGASDEKLFF; j_call: TRBJ1-4; v_call: TRBV5-1; cdr3_length: 15
cdr3_aa: CATRQGTTNEKLFF; j_call: TRBJ1-4; v_call: TRBV15; cdr3_length: 14
cdr3_aa: CASSPPGDSATNEKLFF; j_call: TRBJ1-4; v_call: TRBV18; cdr3_length: 17
cdr3_aa: CASSSGLAGGGEQYF; j_call: TRBJ2-7; v_call: TRBV6-5; cdr3_length: 15
cdr3_aa: CANSPTSNSYNEQFF; j_call: TRBJ2-1; v_call: TRBV7-9; cdr3_length: 15
cdr3_aa: CASSLVGASYEQYF; j_call: TRBJ2-7; v_call: TRBV27; cdr3_length: 14
cdr3_aa: CASSLVRGGTYEQYF; j_call: TRBJ2-7; v_call: TRBV7-9; cdr3_length: 15
cdr3_aa: CASSPGTSSYNEQFF; j_call: TRBJ2-1; v_call: TRBV6-4; cdr3_length: 15
cdr3_aa: CASSRRDRDATDGQYF; j_call: TRBJ2-7; v_call: TRBV7-9; cdr3_length: 16
cdr3_aa: CASRGGSYNEQFF; j_call: TRBJ2-1; v_call: TRBV2; cdr3_length: 13
cdr3_aa: CASSGGGNSPLHF; j_call: TRBJ1-6; v_call: TRBV12-3/TRBV12-4; cdr3_length: 13
cdr3_aa: CASSATVTGELFF; j_call: TRBJ2-2; v_call: TRBV7-2; cdr3_length: 13
cdr3_aa: CAWSRARTSGARDTQYF; j_call: TRBJ2-3; v_call: TRBV30; cdr3_length: 17
cdr3_aa: CASSLLGGLVMETQYF; j_call: TRBJ2-5; v_call: TRBV5-1; cdr3_length: 16
cdr3_aa: CASSDLYRFTEAFF; j_call: TRBJ1-1; v_call: TRBV2; cdr3_length: 14
cdr3_aa: CATSDLNPGLAGGADTQYF; j_call: TRBJ2-3; v_call: TRBV24-1; cdr3_length: 19